This T cell receptor (beta chain) was found in a study of shared clonotypes between healthy human individuals. Trimming shortened V by 3 bases and J by 2 bases, and 17 bases separated the two germline ends. Germline assignment: CDR1 GTSNPN and CDR2 SVGIG (reference sequence). The CDR3 runs to 15 residues. The table came from immunoSEQ multiplex PCR; TCRdb's copy has only in-frame clones and leaves some out. In the table there are 660,000 or so clones, around 96% of which are singletons. Naive-designated CD8 cells lacked CD45RO, were positively enriched for CCR7, and omitted terminally differentiated effector memory CD45RA+ cells.

This chain links TRBV30 with TRBJ2-7, with a possible D match to TRBD2 (6 bases). The TCR sequence derives from a woman in her twenties or thirties in good health. The sequenced sample was naive CD8+ T cells sorted from blood. The CDR3 DNA sequence: TGTGCCTGGAGCGGGGCGCGGGAACTAGCCTACGAGCAGTACTTC. Translating it yields CAWSGARELAYEQYF.